This T cell receptor beta chain derives from a study of blood T cell repertoires in COVID-19. Study-wide context: Sample material is recorded as cDNA or gDNA derived from T cells, B-cell-depleted T cells, or PBMCs.

Measured with immunoSEQ multiplex PCR; TCRdb has only the in-frame clones, and not every one. The sample includes around 70,000 clones, about 80% of them seen just once. Trimming took off 6 bases at V and 7 bases at J, with 15 bases between the two ends. Germline V gene lookup returns CDR1 SQVTM and CDR2 ANQGSEA. The CDR3 is 12 residues long. There are a few counts of this clone. Sequencing used peripheral blood. The V and J genes are TRBV29-1 and TRBJ1-1; a weak D match, TRBD1 (6 bases). This sequence originates from a man between 60 and 75 years old with active or convalescent COVID-19. The CDR3 reads CSVTQGFGEAFF. The CDR3 nucleotides are TGCAGCGTGACACAGGGATTCGGTGAAGCTTTCTTT.